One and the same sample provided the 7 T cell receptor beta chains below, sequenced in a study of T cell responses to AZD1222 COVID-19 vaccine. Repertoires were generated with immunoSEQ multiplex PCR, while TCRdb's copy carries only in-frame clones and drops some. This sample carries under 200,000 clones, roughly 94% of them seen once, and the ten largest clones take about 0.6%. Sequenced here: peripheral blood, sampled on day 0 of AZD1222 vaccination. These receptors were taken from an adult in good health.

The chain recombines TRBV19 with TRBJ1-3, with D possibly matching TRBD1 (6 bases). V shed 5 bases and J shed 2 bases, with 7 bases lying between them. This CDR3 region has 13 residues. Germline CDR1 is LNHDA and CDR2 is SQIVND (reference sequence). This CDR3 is CASSWGPGNTIYF. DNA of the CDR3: TGTGCCAGTAGTTGGGGGCCTGGAAACACCATATATTTT.

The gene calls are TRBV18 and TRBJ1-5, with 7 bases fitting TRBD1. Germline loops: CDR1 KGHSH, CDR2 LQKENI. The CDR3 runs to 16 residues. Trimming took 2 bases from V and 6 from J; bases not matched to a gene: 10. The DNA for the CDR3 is TGTGCCAGCTCACCAGGTCAGGGGGGGTATCTTCAGCCCCAGCATTTT. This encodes CASSPGQGGYLQPQHF.

The CDR3 is CSVDGLQETQYF. CDR3 bases: TGCAGCGTTGATGGGCTTCAAGAGACCCAGTACTTC. The gene calls are TRBV29-1 and TRBJ2-5; D unresolved. CDR1 is SQVTM, CDR2 ANQGSEA, per germline. Trimming shortened V by 3 bases and J by 2 bases, and 7 bases separated the two germline ends. The CDR3 is made up of 12 amino acids.

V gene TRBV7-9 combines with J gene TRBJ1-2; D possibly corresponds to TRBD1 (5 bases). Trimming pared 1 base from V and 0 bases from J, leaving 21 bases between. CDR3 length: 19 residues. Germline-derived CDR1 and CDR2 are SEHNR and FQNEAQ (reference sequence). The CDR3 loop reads CASSLERRQRPLANYGYTF. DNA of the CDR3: TGTGCCAGCAGCTTAGAACGGCGACAGAGGCCCCTCGCTAACTATGGCTACACCTTC.

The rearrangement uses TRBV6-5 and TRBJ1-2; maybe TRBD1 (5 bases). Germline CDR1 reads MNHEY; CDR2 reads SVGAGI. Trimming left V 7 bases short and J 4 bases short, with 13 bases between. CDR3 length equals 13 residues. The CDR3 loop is CASIRGGGYGYTF. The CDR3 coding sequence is TGTGCCAGCATTAGGGGAGGAGGCTATGGCTACACCTTC.

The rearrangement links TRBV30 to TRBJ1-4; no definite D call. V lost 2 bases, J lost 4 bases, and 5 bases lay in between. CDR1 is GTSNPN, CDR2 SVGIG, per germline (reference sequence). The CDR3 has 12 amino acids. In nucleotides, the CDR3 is TGTGCCTGGAGTAGGTATAATGAAAAACTGTTTTTT. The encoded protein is CAWSRYNEKLFF.

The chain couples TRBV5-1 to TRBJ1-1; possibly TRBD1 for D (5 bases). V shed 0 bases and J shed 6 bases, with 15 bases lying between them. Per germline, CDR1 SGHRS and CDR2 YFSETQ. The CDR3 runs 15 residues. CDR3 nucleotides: TGCGCCAGCAGCTTGGCCACACAGAGAGGGGCTGAAGCTTTCTTT. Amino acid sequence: CASSLATQRGAEAFF.